One sample yielded the 24 T cell receptor beta chains listed below, sequenced in a study of cytomegalovirus exposure and HLA in healthy donors. Sequencing was performed with immunoSEQ multiplex PCR; in TCRdb, only in-frame clones are kept and a portion is missing. The sample shows roughly 95,000 clones, 85% of them seen only once. The specimen was PBMCs. These receptors all come from a man in his late teens or twenties in good health and CMV-seropositive.

The gene calls are TRBV7-2 and TRBJ1-5; D might be TRBD1 (5 bases). The V gene lost 5 bases and the J gene lost 3 bases, with 14 bases spanning the gap. Germline V CDR1 and CDR2: SGHTA, FQGNSA. The CDR3 totals 15 residues. CDR3 in amino acids: CASSPSTGYNQPQHF. CDR3 bases: TGTGCCAGCAGCCCCAGCACAGGATACAATCAGCCCCAGCATTTT.

V usage is TRBV5-4 and J usage is TRBJ1-2; 9 bases fit TRBD1. The V segment lost 4 bases and the J segment 2 bases; nucleotides outside the gene matches: 6. Germline V gene lookup returns CDR1 SGHNT and CDR2 YYREEE (reference sequence). This CDR3 region has 15 residues. CDR3 in DNA: TGTGCCAGCAGCACGCCGGGACAGGGAAACTATGGCTACACCTTC. Translating gives CASSTPGQGNYGYTF.

This chain connects TRBV29-1 to TRBJ2-1; no firm D call. Germline-derived CDR1 and CDR2 are SQVTM and ANQGSEA. This CDR3 spans 12 amino acids. Trimming took 4 bases from V and 5 from J, leaving 9 bases between them. CDR3: CSVVVSHNEQFF. The DNA of the CDR3 is TGCAGCGTTGTTGTTAGTCACAATGAGCAGTTCTTC.

The rearrangement joins TRBV7-9 to TRBJ2-1; D is possibly TRBD2 (5 bases). The CDR3 is made up of 18 amino acids. Per germline, CDR1 SEHNR and CDR2 FQNEAQ (reference sequence). Trimming cost V 5 bases and J 5 bases, with 25 bases left between them. CDR3 in amino acids: CASSLRGSPVQLNNEQFF. CDR3 nucleotides: TGTGCCAGCAGCCTGCGCGGGTCTCCCGTTCAGCTTAACAATGAGCAGTTCTTC. The full variable domain, with the rest looked up from reference TRBV7-9 and TRBJ2-1, is DTGVSQNPRHKITKRGQNVTFRCDPISEHNRLYWYRQTLGQGPEFLTYFQNEAQLEKSRLLSDRFSAERPKGSFSTLEIQRTEQGDSAMYLCASSLRGSPVQLNNEQFFGPGTRLTVL.

The V call is TRBV29-1, the J call TRBJ2-7, with 11 bases identical to TRBD1. Unmatched junction bases numbered 5, after V lost 7 bases and J lost 3 bases. Per germline, CDR1 SQVTM and CDR2 ANQGSEA. The CDR3 is 13 amino acids. The DNA of the CDR3 is TGCAGCGCTGGGGACAGGGGGAGCTACGAGCAGTACTTC. Its translation: CSAGDRGSYEQYF.

Only a few counts were recorded for this clone. The genes are TRBV7-2 and TRBJ2-1; maybe TRBD2 (6 bases). The V gene's germline CDR1 is SGHTA and CDR2 FQGNSA. The CDR3 contains 15 residues. V was pared by 5 bases and J by 1 base, with 12 bases between. The CDR3 sequence: CASSRTGVSYNEQFF. Written as DNA, the CDR3 is TGTGCCAGCAGCCGGACGGGGGTTTCCTACAATGAGCAGTTCTTC.

V usage is TRBV2 and J usage is TRBJ1-3; no clear D. Trimming left V 4 bases short and J 2 bases short, with 6 bases between. Germline V lookup: CDR1 SNHLY, CDR2 FYNNEI. The CDR3 contains 13 residues. Here the CDR3 reads CASSVLPGNTIYF. DNA for the CDR3: TGTGCCAGCAGTGTACTCCCTGGAAACACCATATATTTT.

V gene TRBV6-5 combines with J gene TRBJ2-3, with TRBD2 as a possible D gene (5 bases). Trimming removed 6 bases from V and 4 bases from J, with 17 bases in between. There are 15 residues in the CDR3. Germline CDR1 is MNHEY and CDR2 is SVGAGI. The CDR3 region is CASSPGLLQADTQYF. In DNA, the CDR3 is TGTGCCAGCAGCCCCGGACTCCTGCAGGCAGATACGCAGTATTTT.

The chain couples TRBV28 to TRBJ1-4; 12 positions match TRBD1. The length of the CDR3 is 14 residues. Germline lookup yields CDR1 MDHEN and CDR2 SYDVKM. The trim removed 2 bases at V and 15 bases at J, leaving 7 bases unmatched. The chain's CDR3 is CASSLSGTGGYLFF. The CDR3 DNA is TGTGCCAGCAGTTTAAGCGGGACAGGGGGCTATTTGTTTTTT.

This sequence joins TRBV9 and TRBJ1-2; D unclear. This CDR3 region has 15 residues. In germline, CDR1 is SGDLS, CDR2 YYNGEE. Trimming removed 4 bases at V and 1 base at J, with 14 bases between. The CDR3 region is CASSPLGFVNYGYTF. The CDR3 nucleotides are TGTGCCAGCAGCCCACTTGGTTTTGTTAACTATGGCTACACCTTC.

The V gene is TRBV2, the J gene TRBJ1-5, with D possibly TRBD1 on 6 matching bases. V was pared by 4 bases and J by 2 bases, with 15 bases between. The CDR3 is 16 amino acids. Germline assignment: CDR1 SNHLY and CDR2 FYNNEI. Here the CDR3 DNA reads TGTGCCAGCAGTGTACAGGGCCTCGGGGGCAATCAGCCCCAGCATTTT. Protein sequence: CASSVQGLGGNQPQHF.

This clone has only one observation. This chain uses TRBV19 with TRBJ2-5; D uncertain. The germline gives CDR1 LNHDA, CDR2 SQIVND (reference sequence). The CDR3 sequence is 14 residues long. V lost 7 bases, J lost 5 bases, and 17 bases lay in between. The CDR3 bases are TGTGCCAGTACCCCTGGGCAGTATACGGAGACCCAGTACTTC. Its protein is CASTPGQYTETQYF.

The chain employs TRBV28 and TRBJ2-1; TRBD1 matches 8 bases. This CDR3 spans 17 amino acids. V gave up 1 base and J gave up 4 bases; unmatched junction bases: 9. CDR1 and CDR2 from the germline V gene are MDHEN and SYDVKM. The CDR3 sequence: CASSLFRQGRTYNEQFF. CDR3 coding DNA: TGTGCCAGCAGTTTATTCCGACAGGGGAGAACTTACAATGAGCAGTTCTTC.

DNA for the CDR3: TGCGCCAGCAGCTTGGCCTCCACAGGGGGGACTGAAGCTTTCTTT. This codes for CASSLASTGGTEAFF. The rearrangement uses TRBV5-1 and TRBJ1-1; 8 bases match TRBD1. CDR3 length: 15 amino acids. Germline V gives CDR1 SGHRS, CDR2 YFSETQ. Trimming removed 0 bases from V and 5 bases from J; junction bases left unmatched: 6.

The rearrangement links TRBV5-4 to TRBJ1-5; no firm D call. CDR3 length: 15 amino acids. V was clipped by 0 bases and J by 0 bases, with 7 bases between them. Germline V gives CDR1 SGHNT, CDR2 YYREEE (reference sequence). The CDR3 loop is CASSLDGNSNQPQHF. CDR3 coding DNA: TGTGCCAGCAGCTTGGACGGGAATAGCAATCAGCCCCAGCATTTT.

The rearrangement uses TRBV4-1 and TRBJ2-7, with 7 bases fitting TRBD2. From germline, CDR1 is MGHRA and CDR2 YSYEKL. Germline trimming cut 1 base from V and 7 bases from J; bases unmatched to any gene: 10. The CDR3 runs 15 residues. CDR3 DNA: TGCGCCAGCAGCCAAGCGGGACTACCCGTCGGAGAGCAGTACTTC. Its translation: CASSQAGLPVGEQYF.

The V call is TRBV27, the J call TRBJ1-1; D is unclear. The CDR3 is made up of 14 amino acids. The ends were cut back, 2 bases at V and 1 base at J, with 8 bases in the middle. Germline CDR1 reads MNHEY; CDR2 reads SMNVEV (reference sequence). For the CDR3, the DNA is TGTGCCAGCAGTTTAAGTCAGTCGAACACTGAAGCTTTCTTT. Protein sequence: CASSLSQSNTEAFF.

V is TRBV7-6 and J is TRBJ2-3; 7 nucleotides match TRBD1. There are 13 residues in the CDR3. V gave up 6 bases and J gave up 4 bases; unmatched junction bases: 4. CDR1 and CDR2 (germline): SGHVS, FNYEAQ. The DNA of the CDR3 is TGTGCCAGCAGTGGACAGGAGGCAGATACGCAGTATTTT. Translating gives CASSGQEADTQYF.

The chain uses TRBV29-1 and TRBJ2-1, with 10 nucleotides matching TRBD2. The CDR3 has 13 amino acids. V lost 8 bases, J lost 5 bases, and 6 bases stayed unmatched. From germline, CDR1 is SQVTM and CDR2 ANQGSEA. The CDR3 protein is CSHEGLAHNEQFF. DNA of the CDR3: TGCAGCCATGAGGGACTAGCGCACAATGAGCAGTTCTTC.

This chain uses TRBV7-2 with TRBJ2-7; perhaps TRBD1 as D (5 bases). The CDR3 extends over 15 amino acids. The germline V gene has CDR1 SGHTA and CDR2 FQGNSA. The V and J ends lost 1 base and 2 bases respectively, with 12 bases between them. CDR3 sequence reads: CASSLGGRRAYEQYV. CDR3 bases: TGTGCCAGCAGCTTAGGTGGGCGCAGGGCCTACGAGCAGTACGTC.

In the case of this clone: At one end, the junction sequence differs from germline, possibly due to a read error. The V and J genes are TRBV29-1 and TRBJ2-3; D possibly corresponds to TRBD2 (6 bases). The germline V gene encodes CDR1 SQVTM and CDR2 ANQGSEA. The CDR3 totals 15 residues. CDR3 residues: CNVERDGTSTDTQYF. In DNA form, the CDR3 reads TGCAACGTTGAAAGGGACGGGACTAGCACAGATACGCAGTATTTT.

This clone appeared a single time. The V gene is TRBV28, the J gene TRBJ1-5; 11 bases match TRBD1. The V gene end was trimmed by 3 bases and the J gene end by 3 bases; junction bases not matched to a gene: 10. Germline values: CDR1 MDHEN, CDR2 SYDVKM. This CDR3 spans 18 amino acids. The CDR3 is CASSFPGQGGEDNQPQHF. The CDR3 DNA reads TGTGCCAGCAGTTTCCCGGGACAGGGGGGGGAGGACAATCAGCCCCAGCATTTT.

The V and J genes are TRBV5-4 and TRBJ2-1; TRBD2 agrees at 7 bases. CDR1 SGHNT and CDR2 YYREEE come from the germline V gene (reference sequence). The CDR3 consists of 14 residues. Trimming took 0 bases from V and 10 from J; bases not matched to a gene: 7. CDR3 sequence reads: CASSLGGDYREQFF. The DNA for the CDR3 is TGTGCCAGCAGCTTGGGGGGGGACTACAGGGAGCAGTTCTTC.

The V call is TRBV5-1, the J call TRBJ1-5; no reliable D call. The CDR3 consists of 13 residues. The germline gives CDR1 SGHRS, CDR2 YFSETQ. Deletions cut 5 bases from V and 4 bases from J, with 10 bases between. CDR3 nucleotide sequence: TGCGCCAGCAGGGGAGGGAGTAATCAGCCCCAGCATTTT. It is translated as CASRGGSNQPQHF.